This T cell receptor (beta chain) was recorded in a study of cytomegalovirus exposure and HLA in healthy donors. Measured with immunoSEQ multiplex PCR; TCRdb has only the in-frame clones, and not every one. This table holds around 150,000 clones, around 81% found once. CDR1 and CDR2 from the germline V gene are LGHNT and FRNRAP. The CDR3 totals 14 residues. V lost 6 bases and J lost 6; bases outside the gene matches: 5. The chain links TRBV12-5 to TRBJ2-6, with 7 bases aligning to TRBD1. The TCR sequence derives from a man aged 25 to 45 in good health and CMV-seropositive. The sequencing input was PBMCs. CDR3 sequence (DNA): TGTGCTAGTGGCCGGACAGGCCTGGCCAACGTCCTGACTTTC. It specifies CASGRTGLANVLTF.